Below, 30 T cell receptor beta chains from the same sample are listed, as sequenced in a study of T-cell reconstitution after alpha-beta-depleted transplantation in children. As it was prepared, the TCRbeta library received unique molecular identifiers. MiXCR, run by TCRdb on the PCR reads, gives a single entry per CDR3 protein. This table holds 800,000 to 1,000,000 distinct CDR3 sequences, about 26% found once. Sequencing was performed on PBMCs, mostly from graft donor cells, taken 360 days after TCRalphabeta/CD19-depleted stem cell transplant. The receptor set was obtained from a boy in the first two years of life who had a stem cell transplant for SCID, so the T cells may come from the graft donor.

V is TRBV16 and J is TRBJ1-1; D might be TRBD1 (6 bases). V lost 4 bases, J lost 10 bases, and 22 bases lay in between. CDR3 length: 15 residues. Germline CDR1 is KGHSY and CDR2 is FQNENV. The CDR3 reads CASSPTGGHGRVAFF. The CDR3 DNA reads TGTGCCAGCAGCCCTACCGGGGGGCACGGACGGGTAGCTTTCTTT.

This clonotype was counted only a few times. V and J are TRBV12-3 or TRBV12-4 and TRBJ2-7; maybe TRBD2 (7 bases). The ends were cut back, 9 bases at V and 2 bases at J, with 17 bases in the middle. The CDR3 has 14 residues. The CDR3 nucleotides are TGTGCCAGTGGCGGGGGACATCCCCCCTACGAGCAGTACTTC. This encodes CASGGGHPPYEQYF.

This clonotype came up many times. The V gene is TRBV29-1, the J gene TRBJ2-7, with 7 bases lining up with TRBD1. CDR1 and CDR2 from the germline V gene are SQVTM and ANQGSEA. The CDR3 covers 11 residues. CDR3 loop: CAIAGGYEQYF. CDR3 DNA: TGCGCCATTGCAGGGGGTTACGAGCAGTACTTC.

V is TRBV5-1 and J is TRBJ1-5; 10 bases are a match to TRBD1. V shed 4 bases, J shed 6 bases, and the junction held 7 bases outside the gene matches. CDR3 size: 15 residues. Germline V gene lookup returns CDR1 SGHRS and CDR2 YFSETQ. Written as DNA, the CDR3 is TGCGCCAGCAGCCCGGGGACAGGGGTTAGTCAGCCCCAGCATTTT. The encoded protein is CASSPGTGVSQPQHF.

V gene TRBV7-9 combines with J gene TRBJ1-2; D gene unclear. The CDR3 length is 13 residues. The germline V gene encodes CDR1 SEHNR and CDR2 FQNEAQ (reference sequence). V was clipped by 3 bases and J by 6 bases, with 11 bases between them. The CDR3 sequence: CASSFEGRNGYTF. DNA for the CDR3: TGTGCCAGCAGCTTCGAAGGGCGTAATGGCTACACCTTC.

This clonotype was seen more than once but under ten times. The chain is built from TRBV6-1 and TRBJ2-5; 9 bases line up with TRBD2. CDR1 is MNHNS, CDR2 SASEGT, per germline. The ends lost 7 bases at V and 7 bases at J; junction bases unmatched: 10. The CDR3 is made up of 14 amino acids. The CDR3, as DNA: TGTGCCAGCACTAATCTAGCGGGGAAGGGGACCCAGTACTTC. Protein: CASTNLAGKGTQYF.

This clonotype was observed a few times. The V and J genes are TRBV12-3 or TRBV12-4 and TRBJ1-2, with D unresolved. CDR3 length equals 13 residues. The germline V and J ends were trimmed by 6 bases and 4 bases, with 12 bases remaining between them. CDR3 residues: CASRPQAVYGYTF. The CDR3 DNA reads TGTGCCAGCAGACCTCAAGCTGTCTATGGCTACACCTTC.

The rearrangement joins TRBV12-3 or TRBV12-4 to TRBJ2-1; TRBD1 matches at 11 bases. The junction had 8 bases not matched to a gene; V was cut back by 6 bases and J by 4 bases. The CDR3 length is 16 residues. CDR3 DNA sequence: TGTGCCAGCAGGCGACTAGGACAGGGGGCTTACAATGAGCAGTTCTTC. It codes for CASRRLGQGAYNEQFF.

This clonotype has more than one count but fewer than ten. This chain links TRBV6-5 with TRBJ2-5; 10 nucleotides line up with TRBD1. V gave up 4 bases and J gave up 7 bases; unmatched junction bases: 9. The CDR3 covers 15 residues. Per the germline V gene, CDR1 is MNHEY and CDR2 is SVGAGI. The CDR3 sequence is CASSFAGTGVGTQYF. In nucleotides, the CDR3 is TGTGCCAGCAGTTTCGCCGGGACAGGGGTGGGGACCCAGTACTTC.

This clonotype was counted a few times. The rearrangement uses TRBV7-7 and TRBJ2-1; D is uncertain. This CDR3 has 13 residues. Germline V gives CDR1 SSHAT, CDR2 FNYEAQ (reference sequence). Trimming cost V 1 base and J 8 bases, with 9 bases left between them. The CDR3 nucleotides are TGTGCCAGCAGCTTAGGGGCAGGATATGAGCAGTTCTTC. Its translation: CASSLGAGYEQFF.

This clonotype has more than one count but fewer than ten. V gene TRBV28 combines with J gene TRBJ2-7, with a tentative D call TRBD2 (6 bases). The CDR3 has 13 amino acids. CDR1 and CDR2 from the germline V gene are MDHEN and SYDVKM. Trimming removed 7 bases at V and 0 bases at J, with 10 bases between. As DNA, the CDR3 is TGTGCCAGCATCGGGGGTGGCTCCTACGAGCAGTACTTC. Translated: CASIGGGSYEQYF.

CDR3 amino acids: CSSRPGLSSYEQYF. Here the CDR3 DNA reads TGCAGCTCGCGGCCAGGCCTCTCCTCCTACGAGCAGTACTTC. The V call is TRBV20-1, the J call TRBJ2-7; D unresolved. This CDR3 region has 14 residues. Germline CDR1 is DFQATT and CDR2 is SNEGSKA (reference sequence).

The gene calls are TRBV27 and TRBJ2-4; 7 bases align to TRBD2. Germline CDR1 is MNHEY and CDR2 is SMNVEV (reference sequence). CDR3 length: 13 amino acids. Trimming cost V 4 bases and J 7 bases; bases outside gene matches: 4. CDR3 sequence (DNA): TGTGCCAGCAGTTCAGACGGGGGGAACATTCAGTACTTC. The encoded protein is CASSSDGGNIQYF.

This clonotype was picked up a small number of times. The chain recombines TRBV5-1 with TRBJ2-1; no clear D gene. Between the trimmed V and J ends, which lost 4 bases and 2 bases, there was a span of 13 bases. The germline V gene has CDR1 SGHRS and CDR2 YFSETQ. The CDR3 length is 15 residues. The CDR3 region is CASSIRLVPYNEQFF. DNA for the CDR3: TGCGCCAGCAGCATCCGGTTGGTCCCCTACAATGAGCAGTTCTTC.

This clonotype was seen a few times. J is TRBJ2-7 and V is TRBV28; tentatively, D is TRBD1 (5 bases). This CDR3 spans 17 amino acids. V lost 2 bases, J lost 0 bases, and 17 bases lay in between. The germline CDR1 and CDR2 sequences are MDHEN and SYDVKM. DNA of the CDR3: TGTGCCAGCAGTTTACGTCGGACAACTTCTTTCTCCTACGAGCAGTACTTC. Translation: CASSLRRTTSFSYEQYF.

This clonotype was seen ten or more times. The V and J genes are TRBV5-1 and TRBJ2-5; 9 bases align to TRBD1. From germline, CDR1 is SGHRS and CDR2 YFSETQ. The CDR3 has 14 amino acids. V lost 4 bases, J lost 3 bases, and 4 bases stayed unmatched. The CDR3 DNA reads TGCGCCAGCAGCAGAGGACAGGGGAAAGAGACCCAGTACTTC. Amino acid sequence: CASSRGQGKETQYF. Drawing the rest from reference TRBV5-1 and TRBJ2-5, the complete variable domain is KAGVTQTPRYLIKTRGQQVTLSCSPISGHRSVSWYQQTPGQGLQFLFEYFSETQRNKGNFPGRFSGRQFSNSRSEMNVSTLELGDSALYLCASSRGQGKETQYFGPGTRLLVL.

This clonotype has only a few counts. The gene calls are TRBV5-1 and TRBJ2-2, with D possibly matching TRBD2 (5 bases). The CDR3 consists of 15 residues. The V gene's germline CDR1 is SGHRS and CDR2 YFSETQ. V lost 0 bases and J 3 bases, leaving 9 bases between the germline ends. The DNA of the CDR3 is TGCGCCAGCAGCTTGGTAGGACTCTACACCGGGGAGCTGTTTTTT. This gives the protein CASSLVGLYTGELFF. The whole variable domain, filled in from reference TRBV5-1 and TRBJ2-2, reads KAGVTQTPRYLIKTRGQQVTLSCSPISGHRSVSWYQQTPGQGLQFLFEYFSETQRNKGNFPGRFSGRQFSNSRSEMNVSTLELGDSALYLCASSLVGLYTGELFFGEGSRLTVL.

In this sample, this clonotype turned up a few times. The chain couples TRBV12-3 or TRBV12-4 to TRBJ2-7; TRBD1 might be the D (6 bases). The ends were cut back, 5 bases at V and 3 bases at J, with 14 bases in the middle. The CDR3 is made up of 14 amino acids. The chain's CDR3 is CASSQTGLSYEQYF. DNA of the CDR3: TGTGCCAGCAGTCAGACAGGCTTAAGCTACGAGCAGTACTTC.

This clonotype was detected only a few times. The rearrangement uses TRBV7-3 and TRBJ1-1; D may be TRBD1 (5 bases). V was cut by 1 base and J by 4 bases, with 7 bases left in between. This CDR3 has 13 amino acids. Germline CDR1 SGHTA, CDR2 FQGTGA. CDR3 sequence: CASSLNGGTEAFF. The CDR3 DNA reads as TGTGCCAGCAGCTTAAACGGGGGCACTGAAGCTTTCTTT.

This clonotype was counted only a few times. V gene TRBV5-6 combines with J gene TRBJ2-5; TRBD2 is a possible D gene (5 bases). The CDR3 is made up of 15 amino acids. Germline V gene data show CDR1 as SGHDT and CDR2 as YYEEEE. Trimming removed 1 base at V and 5 bases at J, with 15 bases between. The CDR3, as DNA: TGTGCCAGCAGCTTGATTTCGGGGTTGATGGAGACCCAGTACTTC. This gives the protein CASSLISGLMETQYF.

The J gene is TRBJ1-1, the V gene TRBV19, with a tentative D call TRBD1 (5 bases). Trimming took off 5 bases at V and 0 bases at J, with 13 bases between the two ends. Looked up from germline, CDR1 is LNHDA and CDR2 is SQIVND (reference sequence). This CDR3 region has 15 residues. The DNA for the CDR3 is TGTGCCAGTAGTGGTAGGGGATCTATGAACACTGAAGCTTTCTTT. Its translation: CASSGRGSMNTEAFF.

This clonotype appeared a few times. The chain has TRBV4-2 and TRBJ2-5; D remains unclear. Per germline, CDR1 LGHNA and CDR2 YNFKEQ. The CDR3 has 16 residues. Trimming left V 0 bases short and J 1 base short, with 12 bases between. CDR3 loop: CASSQERQASQETQYF. The CDR3 DNA is TGTGCCAGCAGCCAAGAGAGGCAAGCCTCCCAAGAGACCCAGTACTTC.

The chain uses TRBV7-2 and TRBJ2-7; 10 bases match TRBD2. There are 15 residues in the CDR3. V dropped 6 bases and J dropped 2; count of bases not matched to a gene: 7. Germline CDR1 SGHTA, CDR2 FQGNSA. The CDR3 nucleotides read TGTGCCAGCAGGTCGACTAGCGGGCCTACCTACGAGCAGTACTTC. Translation gives CASRSTSGPTYEQYF.

This chain joins TRBV5-1 and TRBJ2-1; D perhaps matches TRBD2 (5 bases). Germline V gene lookup returns CDR1 SGHRS and CDR2 YFSETQ. V was clipped by 4 bases and J by 5 bases, with 13 bases between them. The CDR3 runs to 14 residues. The CDR3 nucleotides are TGCGCCAGCAGCGACCGGACGGGGAACAATGAGCAGTTCTTC. Translation: CASSDRTGNNEQFF.

There are a few counts of this clonotype. The CDR3 protein is CASSHLAGGLKTQYF. The CDR3 DNA follows: TGTGCCAGCAGCCACCTAGCGGGAGGGCTGAAGACCCAGTACTTC. The chain combines TRBV12-3 or TRBV12-4 with TRBJ2-5, with 12 bases aligning to TRBD2. Germline trimming cut 6 bases from V and 6 bases from J; bases unmatched to any gene: 8. The CDR3 is 15 amino acids.

In this sample, this clonotype turned up once. The chain employs TRBV11-3 and TRBJ2-6; 10 bases match TRBD1. The V segment lost 1 base and the J segment 0 bases; nucleotides outside the gene matches: 6. The CDR3 totals 19 residues. Germline lookup yields CDR1 SGHNT and CDR2 YENEEA. The CDR3 sequence: CASSLVPGTGVSGANVLTF. CDR3 sequence (DNA): TGTGCCAGCAGCTTAGTCCCCGGGACAGGGGTCTCTGGGGCCAACGTCCTGACTTTC.

This clonotype was picked up a small number of times. V is TRBV20-1 and J is TRBJ1-2; 9 bases are shared with TRBD1. Germline V gene lookup returns CDR1 DFQATT and CDR2 SNEGSKA (reference sequence). V lost 6 bases and J lost 4; bases outside the gene matches: 9. The CDR3 is made up of 14 amino acids. CDR3 region: CSAGRDRDAYGYTF. As DNA, the CDR3 is TGCAGTGCAGGGAGGGACAGGGACGCCTATGGCTACACCTTC.

This clonotype was observed a few times. The chain is built from TRBV3-1 and TRBJ1-1, with D possibly TRBD1 on 6 matching bases. This CDR3 is 16 amino acids long. Per germline, CDR1 LGHDT and CDR2 YNNKEL (reference sequence). Trimming pared 1 base from V and 6 bases from J, leaving 18 bases between. CDR3 in amino acids: CASSQGRLRGVPEAFF. CDR3 DNA sequence: TGTGCCAGCAGCCAAGGTCGACTTAGGGGGGTCCCTGAAGCTTTCTTT. Looking up the rest from reference TRBV3-1 and TRBJ1-1 gives the full variable domain: DTAVSQTPKYLVTQMGNDKSIKCEQNLGHDTMYWYKQDSKKFLKIMFSYNNKELIINETVPNRFSPKSPDKAHLNLHINSLELGDSAVYFCASSQGRLRGVPEAFFGQGTRLTVV.

V usage is TRBV4-1 and J usage is TRBJ1-5; possibly TRBD1 for D (6 bases). The CDR3 consists of 16 residues. V gave up 0 bases and J gave up 1 base, with 10 bases separating them. CDR1 and CDR2 (germline): MGHRA, YSYEKL. This CDR3 is CASSQEGRGSNQPQHF. As DNA, the CDR3 is TGCGCCAGCAGCCAAGAGGGCAGGGGAAGCAATCAGCCCCAGCATTTT.

In this sample, this clonotype turned up a few times. The chain joins TRBV10-3 to TRBJ2-3; 7 bases are a match to TRBD1. Germline assignment: CDR1 ENHRY and CDR2 SYGVKD. The CDR3 spans 13 residues. J lost 4 bases, V lost 10 bases, and 8 bases had no gene match. This CDR3 is CATWGTVPDTQYF. The DNA for the CDR3 is TGTGCCACCTGGGGGACAGTCCCAGATACGCAGTATTTT.